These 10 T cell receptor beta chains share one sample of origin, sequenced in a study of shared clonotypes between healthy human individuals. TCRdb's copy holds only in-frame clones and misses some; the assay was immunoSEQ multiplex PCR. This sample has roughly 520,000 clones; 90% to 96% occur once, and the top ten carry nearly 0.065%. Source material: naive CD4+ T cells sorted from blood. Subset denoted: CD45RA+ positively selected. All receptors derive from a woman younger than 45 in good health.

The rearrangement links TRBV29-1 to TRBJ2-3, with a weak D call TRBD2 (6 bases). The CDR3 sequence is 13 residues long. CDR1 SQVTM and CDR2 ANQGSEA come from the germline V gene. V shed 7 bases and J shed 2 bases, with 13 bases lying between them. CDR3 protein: CSAAREDTDTQYF. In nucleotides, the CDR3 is TGCAGCGCTGCGCGGGAAGACACAGATACGCAGTATTTT.

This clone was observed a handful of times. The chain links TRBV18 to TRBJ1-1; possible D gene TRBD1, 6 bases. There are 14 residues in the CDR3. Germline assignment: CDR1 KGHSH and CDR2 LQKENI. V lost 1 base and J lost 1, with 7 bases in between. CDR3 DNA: TGTGCCAGCTCACCACAGGGGGGGAACACTGAAGCTTTCTTT. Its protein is CASSPQGGNTEAFF.

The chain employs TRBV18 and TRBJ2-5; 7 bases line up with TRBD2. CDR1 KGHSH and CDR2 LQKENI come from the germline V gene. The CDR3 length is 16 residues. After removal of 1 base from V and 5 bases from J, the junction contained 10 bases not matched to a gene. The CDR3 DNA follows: TGTGCCAGCTCACCACAAGTGGGAGGGCGTTGGGAGACCCAGTACTTC. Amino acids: CASSPQVGGRWETQYF.

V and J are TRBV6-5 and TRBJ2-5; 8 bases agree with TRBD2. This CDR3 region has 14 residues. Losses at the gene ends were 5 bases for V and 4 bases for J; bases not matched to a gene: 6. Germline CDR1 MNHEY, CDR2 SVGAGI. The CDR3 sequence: CASSVQRGRETQYF. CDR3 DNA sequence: TGTGCCAGCAGTGTCCAGCGGGGGAGAGAGACCCAGTACTTC.

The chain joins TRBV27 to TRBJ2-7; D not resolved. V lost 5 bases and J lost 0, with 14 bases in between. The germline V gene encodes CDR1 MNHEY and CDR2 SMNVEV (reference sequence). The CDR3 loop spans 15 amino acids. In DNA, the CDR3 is TGTGCCAGCAGTACCTTGACAAGAATCTCCTACGAGCAGTACTTC. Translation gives CASSTLTRISYEQYF.

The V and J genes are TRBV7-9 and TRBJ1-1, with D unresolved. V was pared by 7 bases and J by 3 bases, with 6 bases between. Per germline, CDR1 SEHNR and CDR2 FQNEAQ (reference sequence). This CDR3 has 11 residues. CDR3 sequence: CASNEYTEAFF. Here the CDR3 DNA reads TGTGCCAGCAACGAATACACTGAAGCTTTCTTT.

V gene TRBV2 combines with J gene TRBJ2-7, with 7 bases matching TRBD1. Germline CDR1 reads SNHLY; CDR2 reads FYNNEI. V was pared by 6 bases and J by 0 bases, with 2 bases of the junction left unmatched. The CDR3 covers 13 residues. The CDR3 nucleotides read TGTGCCAGCAGACAGGGGCCCTCCTACGAGCAGTACTTC. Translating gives CASRQGPSYEQYF.

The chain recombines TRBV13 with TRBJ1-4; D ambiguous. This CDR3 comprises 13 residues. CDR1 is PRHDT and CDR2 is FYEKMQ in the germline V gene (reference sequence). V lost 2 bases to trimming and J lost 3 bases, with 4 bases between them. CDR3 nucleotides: TGTGCCAGCAGCTTATTAGCTAATGAAAAACTGTTTTTT. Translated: CASSLLANEKLFF. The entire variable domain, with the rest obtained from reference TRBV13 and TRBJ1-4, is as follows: AAGVIQSPRHLIKEKRETATLKCYPIPRHDTVYWYQQGPGQDPQFLISFYEKMQSDKGSIPDRFSAQQFSDYHSELNMSSLELGDSALYFCASSLLANEKLFFGSGTQLSVL.

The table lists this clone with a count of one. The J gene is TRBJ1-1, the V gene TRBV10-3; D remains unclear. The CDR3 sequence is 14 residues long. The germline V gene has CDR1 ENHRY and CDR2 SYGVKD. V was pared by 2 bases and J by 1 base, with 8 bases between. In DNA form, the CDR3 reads TGTGCCATCAGTGAGGCGAAAGGGAACACTGAAGCTTTCTTT. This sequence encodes CAISEAKGNTEAFF.

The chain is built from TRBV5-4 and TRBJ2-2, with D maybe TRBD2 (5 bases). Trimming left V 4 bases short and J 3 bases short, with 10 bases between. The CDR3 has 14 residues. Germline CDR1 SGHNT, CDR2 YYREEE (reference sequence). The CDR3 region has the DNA TGTGCCAGCAGCCCGGACTCTTACACCGGGGAGCTGTTTTTT. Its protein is CASSPDSYTGELFF.